The sequence of this T cell receptor (beta chain) was determined in a study of T-cell reconstitution after alpha-beta-depleted transplantation in children (dated by TCRdb to between 2015 and 2016). Looking at the study overall: Using TCR repertoire profiling, the study quantitatively followed how T-cell immune reconstitution unfolded in children after TCRalphabeta/CD19-depleted allogeneic hematopoietic cell transplantation.

As regards this clonotype: It lacks a known antigen. No per-base quality is available; no much larger clone lies one base away.

The CDR3 runs 16 residues from the cysteine to the phenylalanine. CDR3 DNA is the only sequence kept; it has 48 bases, read in frame from the first base. Relative to germline, V is 5 bases shorter and J is 0 bases shorter, with 16 bases between their ends. Looking up the germline V gene yields CDR1 SGHTA and CDR2 FQGTGA. The library was prepared using PCR. The run used an Illumina HiSeq 2500. TCR library preparation used molecular barcoding, with unique molecular identifiers applied to normalize quantification of the TCRbeta repertoire. TCRdb's own reprocessing of the public reads used fastp at Q25 and MiXCR and kept productive beta chains. Duplicate CDR3 protein sequences are folded into a single record with the most common DNA and genes. Present in this sample are 600,000 to 700,000 distinct CDR3 sequences, around 16% of which were seen just once. The top ten hold approximately 1% of the sample.

This receptor was taken from a human donor who donated a stem cell graft to a child with acute myeloid leukemia. The sequence links TRBV7-3 to TRBJ1-2; the best D guess is TRBD1, with 5 bases matching. The input for sequencing was PBMCs from the stem cell graft donor, taken from the stem cell graft. In nucleotides, the sequence is TGTGCCAGCAGCCCCATCCCGGGGCTAGCTAACTATGGCTACACCTTC. Translated, this is CASSPIPGLANYGYTF.